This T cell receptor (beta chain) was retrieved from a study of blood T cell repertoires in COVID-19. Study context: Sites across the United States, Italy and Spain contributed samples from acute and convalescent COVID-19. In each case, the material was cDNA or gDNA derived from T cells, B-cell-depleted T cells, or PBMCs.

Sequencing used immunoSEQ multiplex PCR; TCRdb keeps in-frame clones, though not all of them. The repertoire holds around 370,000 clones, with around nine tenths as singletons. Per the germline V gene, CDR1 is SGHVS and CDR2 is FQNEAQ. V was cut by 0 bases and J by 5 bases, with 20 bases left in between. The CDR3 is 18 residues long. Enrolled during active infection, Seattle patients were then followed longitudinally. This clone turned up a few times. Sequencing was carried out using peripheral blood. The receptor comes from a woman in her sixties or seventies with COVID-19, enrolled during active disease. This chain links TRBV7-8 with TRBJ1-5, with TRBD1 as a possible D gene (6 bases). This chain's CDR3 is CASSLAGGGAGFHQPQHF. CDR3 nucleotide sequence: TGTGCCAGCAGCTTAGCAGGGGGAGGGGCAGGGTTTCATCAGCCCCAGCATTTT.